Following are 5 T cell receptor beta chains from one sample sequenced in a study of neurological immune-mediated disorders. TCRdb reprocessed the 5' RACE reads with MiXCR, giving one entry per CDR3 protein. The repertoire holds 77,000 or so distinct CDR3 sequences, under 10% seen once, with about 1.7% in the top ten. The sample taken for sequencing was PBMCs. The receptors stem from a man aged 50 or older in good health.

This clonotype was detected many times. This chain links TRBV12-3 or TRBV12-4 with TRBJ1-3; D possibly corresponds to TRBD1 (6 bases). V gave up 0 bases and J gave up 0 bases, with 6 bases separating them. This CDR3 comprises 15 residues. The CDR3 nucleotides are TGTGCCAGCAGTTTAGCGGACAGCTCTGGAAACACCATATATTTT. This encodes CASSLADSSGNTIYF.

This clonotype was detected many times. The rearrangement uses TRBV6-1 and TRBJ2-3, with 10 bases that match TRBD2. Germline CDR1 MNHNS, CDR2 SASEGT. V shed 5 bases, J shed 5 bases, and the junction held 10 bases outside the gene matches. The CDR3 contains 16 residues. CDR3 DNA: TGTGCCAGCAGTCGGGCGGAAATAGCGGGGGGAGATACGCAGTATTTT. Translation: CASSRAEIAGGDTQYF.

In this sample, this clonotype turned up many times. The chain joins TRBV6-6 to TRBJ1-5; unclear D gene. V was pared by 2 bases and J by 0 bases, with 11 bases between. From germline, CDR1 is MNHNY and CDR2 SVGAGI (reference sequence). CDR3 length: 16 residues. The CDR3 is CASSYPPTDSNQPQHF. Written as DNA, the CDR3 is TGTGCCAGCAGTTACCCGCCCACAGATAGCAATCAGCCCCAGCATTTT.

This clonotype was counted ten times or more. The V call is TRBV7-7, the J call TRBJ2-5; D possibly uses TRBD1 or TRBD2 (6 bases each). CDR3 length: 14 residues. Germline values: CDR1 SSHAT, CDR2 FNYEAQ (reference sequence). Trimming removed 1 base at V and 7 bases at J, with 13 bases between. The CDR3 is CASSLDRGRGTQYF. CDR3 bases: TGTGCCAGCAGCTTAGATCGGGGGCGCGGGACCCAGTACTTC.

This clonotype was recorded many times. The rearrangement joins TRBV10-3 to TRBJ2-3, with 11 bases lining up with TRBD2. The CDR3 contains 18 residues. The germline V gene has CDR1 ENHRY and CDR2 SYGVKD. Trimming took 5 bases from V and 2 from J; bases not matched to a gene: 12. The CDR3 nucleotides read TGTGCCATCAGTCAAATCTCAACTAGCGGGGGACTCACAGATACGCAGTATTTT. It is translated as CAISQISTSGGLTDTQYF.